This record covers a single T cell receptor beta chain. Its antigen is as yet unknown. The CDR3 totals 13 residues. V was clipped by 0 bases and J by 5 bases, with 6 bases between them. CDR1 and CDR2 from the germline V gene are SGHAT and FQNNGV. This specimen belongs to a study of cytomegalovirus exposure and HLA in healthy donors. Study-level results: As immune exposure information, only CMV serostatus was available. Donors were assumed by presence/absence analyses to have roughly uniform sequencing depth. Researchers counted some 150 TCR beta chains as cytomegalovirus-associated.

PCR employed 60 Vbeta and 13 Jbeta primers. TCRdb's copy holds only in-frame clones and misses some; the assay was immunoSEQ multiplex PCR. The data hold about 200,000 clones, with around 80% observed a single time. The sequencing input was PBMCs. The V and J genes are TRBV11-2 and TRBJ2-3; TRBD1 is a possible D gene (6 bases). This TCR was sampled from a man aged 25-45 years in good health and CMV-seronegative. As DNA, the CDR3 is TGTGCCAGCAGCTTAGACAGGGGAGATACGCAGTATTTT. The encoded protein is CASSLDRGDTQYF. Full variable domain (rest looked up from reference TRBV11-2 and TRBJ2-3): EAGVAQSPRYKIIEKRQSVAFWCNPISGHATLYWYQQILGQGPKLLIQFQNNGVVDDSQLPKDRFSAERLKGVDSTLKIQPAKLEDSAVYLCASSLDRGDTQYFGPGTRLTVL.